This entry concerns a single T cell receptor (beta chain). Antigen unknown. At the time of sampling, donors were nominally healthy, though unrecorded immune exposures were likely. The CDR3 is 14 residues long. Looked up from germline, CDR1 is ENHRY and CDR2 is SYGVKD. Trimming cost V 6 bases and J 7 bases; bases outside gene matches: 11. The study ran its PCR with 60 Vbeta and 13 Jbeta primers. Original data processing: A follow-up analysis tallied about 80 million unique TCR beta chains, roughly 11 million shared. Profiled with immunoSEQ multiplex PCR; TCRdb holds only in-frame clones, not every one. V, J and clone size are those of that table, while D and trimming were read from the DNA. Seen here are about 160,000 clones, approximately 81% observed once, and the top ten hold 5.5% to 8%. The sample originates from a study of cytomegalovirus exposure and HLA in healthy donors. Whole-study results and caveats: Among TCR beta chains, those listed as cytomegalovirus-associated numbered about 150. With DRB1 most and HLA-C fewest, TCR association rates differed between HLA loci in a later analysis.

Sequenced input: PBMCs. This clonotype was obtained from a woman in her twenties or thirties in good health and CMV-seropositive. The chain employs TRBV10-3 and TRBJ1-2; 7 bases map to TRBD1. This CDR3 is CAIRPPTGNTGYTF. The CDR3 DNA reads as TGTGCCATCAGACCCCCGACAGGGAACACTGGCTACACCTTC.